A selection of T cell receptor beta chains follows, all from one sample in a study of CD8 T cells in Susac syndrome. TCRdb re-analysed the immunoSEQ multiplex PCR reads in MiXCR, keeping a single row per CDR3 protein. The sample holds about 130,000 distinct CDR3 sequences; over 90% are singletons and the top ten take around 0.12%. Input material: CD4+ T cells from PBMCs. Source of these receptors: a human donor in good health. The CDR3 runs from the conserved cysteine through the conserved F or W. A D gene is named only where the DNA matches it firmly. Not every row has a clone size; where given, it reads once, few, many or a size class.

NA,TRBV2,TRBD1,TRBJ1-5,TGTGCCAGCAGTGAAGAAGGGACAGCTAGCAATCAGCCCCAGCATTTT,CASSEEGTASNQPQHF
NA,TRBV6-5,TRBD2,TRBJ2-4,TGTGCCACCGTTGGGGGGGGGACAGCCAAAAACATTCAGTACTTC,CATVGGGTAKNIQYF
NA,TRBV30,NA,TRBJ2-7,TGTGCCTGGAGCCAAACAGGTCGCGAGCAGTACTTC,CAWSQTGREQYF
NA,TRBV3-1,NA,TRBJ2-3,TGTGCCAGCAGCCAAGAGGTCGGAAGCACAGATACGCAGTATTTT,CASSQEVGSTDTQYF
NA,TRBV29-1,NA,TRBJ1-3,TGCAGCGTTCGCCGGGGGTCAGGAAACACCATATATTTT,CSVRRGSGNTIYF
few,TRBV18,NA,TRBJ1-1,TGTGCCAGCTCACCACAGGGTGGGAACACTGAAGCTTTCTTT,CASSPQGGNTEAFF
NA,TRBV10-3,NA,TRBJ2-1,TGTGCCATCAGTGCTTTAGGAGAAGCGGATGAGCAGTTCTTC,CAISALGEADEQFF
once,TRBV20-1,TRBD1,TRBJ2-7,TGCAGTGCTAGAGGTATACAGGGGCAAGAGCAGTACTTC,CSARGIQGQEQYF
NA,TRBV20-1,NA,TRBJ2-7,TGCAGTGCTAGAGAAGGGGCGTCAGGCGAGCAGTACTTC,CSAREGASGEQYF
once,TRBV19,NA,TRBJ2-5,TGTGCCACTCGAAGGGATCCTACAGAGACCCAGTACTTC,CATRRDPTETQYF
NA,TRBV27,TRBD2,TRBJ2-5,TGTGCCAGCAGTCCCCGGGGGAGGGAGAGGGAGACCCAGTACTTC,CASSPRGRERETQYF
NA,TRBV23-1,NA,TRBJ1-3,TGCGCCAGCAGTCAGGGGGCACCTGGAAACACCATATATTTT,CASSQGAPGNTIYF
NA,TRBV7-9,NA,TRBJ2-1,TGTGCCAGCAGCTTGATTCTAGCCGACTACAATGAGCAGTTCTTC,CASSLILADYNEQFF
NA,TRBV28,NA,TRBJ2-2,TGTGCCAGCCGGACCCAGAACACCGGGGAGCTGTTTTTT,CASRTQNTGELFF
NA,TRBV29-1,NA,TRBJ2-1,TGCAGCGTTGAAGAGGCCCAATCTAATGAGCAGTTCTTC,CSVEEAQSNEQFF
NA,TRBV6-5,NA,TRBJ2-1,TGTGCCAGCCGAAGGACGCGCGGAGTGAATGAGCAGTTCTTC,CASRRTRGVNEQFF
NA,TRBV30,TRBD2,TRBJ2-7,TGTGCCTGGAGTGCCGGACTAGGATTTTCCGACGAGCAGTACTTC,CAWSAGLGFSDEQYF
NA,TRBV5-1,NA,TRBJ2-3,TGCGCCAGCAGCTCCGGACACACAGATACGCAGTATTTT,CASSSGHTDTQYF
NA,TRBV5-4,NA,TRBJ1-1,TGTGCCAGCAGCTTGGATGTTAACACTGAAGCTTTCTTT,CASSLDVNTEAFF
NA,TRBV2,NA,TRBJ2-6,TGTGCCAGCAGTGATGAGGGGGGGAGTAGGGCCAACGTCCTGACTTTC,CASSDEGGSRANVLTF
NA,TRBV10-3,NA,TRBJ2-7,TGTGCCATCAGTGACTACAGCCGACGGGACGAGCAGTACTTC,CAISDYSRRDEQYF
NA,TRBV7-9,NA,TRBJ1-5,TGTGCCAGCAGCTTAGGAGTAGGCCGCAACAATCAGCCCCAGCATTTT,CASSLGVGRNNQPQHF
NA,TRBV18,NA,TRBJ2-5,TGTGCCAGCTCACCGCAGGATCTTCAAGAGACCCAGTACTTC,CASSPQDLQETQYF
NA,TRBV5-1,NA,TRBJ2-3,TGCGCCAGCAGCTTGGCTGATGTGGGAGATACGCAGTATTTT,CASSLADVGDTQYF
NA,TRBV29-1,NA,TRBJ2-2,TGCAGCGTTGACACCGGGGGTAACACCGGGGAGCTGTTTTTT,CSVDTGGNTGELFF
once,TRBV7-2,TRBD2,TRBJ2-1,TGTGCCAGCAGCTTCGGGCTAGCGGGAGCGAGTGAGCAGTTCTTC,CASSFGLAGASEQFF
NA,TRBV2,NA,TRBJ1-5,TGTGCCAGCAGCGGGATAAGGGGTAGACAGCCCCAGCATTTT,CASSGIRGRQPQHF
NA,TRBV14,NA,TRBJ2-1,TGTGCCAGCAGCCAAGAATCCGGGAGCTCCTACAATGAGCAGTTCTTC,CASSQESGSSYNEQFF
NA,TRBV5-5,NA,TRBJ2-3,TGTGCCAGCAGCTACAATCCGCAAGATACGCAGTATTTT,CASSYNPQDTQYF
NA,TRBV3-1,NA,TRBJ1-5,TGTGCCAGCAGCCAAGAAGGGTTTGGCAATCAGCCCCAGCATTTT,CASSQEGFGNQPQHF
NA,TRBV7-8,NA,TRBJ2-3,TGTGCCAGCAGCTCGGGGCGGGAAGATACGCAGTATTTT,CASSSGREDTQYF
NA,TRBV3-1,TRBD2,TRBJ2-3,TGTGCCAGCAGCCAAGGACTAGCGGGAGGACCAGATACGCAGTATTTT,CASSQGLAGGPDTQYF
NA,TRBV5-1,TRBD2,TRBJ2-1,TGCGCCAGCAGCTATCGACCCGGGACTAGCGGAACAGAGTCCTACAATGAGCAGTTCTTC,CASSYRPGTSGTESYNEQFF
NA,TRBV7-2,NA,TRBJ2-5,TGTGCCAGCAGCTTAGGGGGGCAGGTTCGGAAGACCCAGTACTTC,CASSLGGQVRKTQYF
once,TRBV12-3/TRBV12-4,NA,TRBJ1-1,TGTGCCAGCAGTTTCCCCCTAGGGAACACTGAAGCTTTCTTT,CASSFPLGNTEAFF
NA,TRBV5-4,NA,TRBJ2-5,TGTGCCAGCAGCCCAGGGGAGGTCCAAGAGACCCAGTACTTC,CASSPGEVQETQYF
NA,TRBV15,NA,TRBJ2-3,TGTGCCACCAGCAGAGATGGCAGCAAAGATACGCAGTATTTT,CATSRDGSKDTQYF
NA,TRBV29-1,TRBD2,TRBJ2-4,TGCAGCGTTGATGGAGGGACTAGCTCTGGGGGCATTCAGTACTTC,CSVDGGTSSGGIQYF
NA,TRBV12-3/TRBV12-4,NA,TRBJ2-1,TGTGCCAGCACCGCCACCCTCACTTCGCAGCAGTTCTTC,CASTATLTSQQFF
NA,TRBV20-1,TRBD1,TRBJ1-1,TGCAGTGCCAGATCAAGGACAGGGAGGACTGAAGCTTTCTTT,CSARSRTGRTEAFF
NA,TRBV29-1,NA,TRBJ2-1,TGCAGCGGCGGGCGGTCGGGTGAGCAGTTCTTC,CSGGRSGEQFF
NA,TRBV2,TRBD1,TRBJ1-5,TGTGCCAGCAGTGTCCAGGGGGGCAATCAGCCCCAGCATTTT,CASSVQGGNQPQHF
once,TRBV6-5,NA,TRBJ2-5,TGTGCCAGCAGACACCCCTCTCGAGCCCAAGAGACCCAGTACTTC,CASRHPSRAQETQYF
NA,TRBV5-1,NA,TRBJ1-3,TGTGCCAGCAGTCCCCCTGGAAACACCATATATTTT,CASSPPGNTIYF
NA,TRBV5-1,TRBD1,TRBJ2-3,TGCGCCAGCAGCTTAGGGACAGGGGCTGATACGCAGTATTTT,CASSLGTGADTQYF
NA,TRBV6-5,TRBD1,TRBJ2-7,TGTGCCAGCAGTACCGGGACAGGGCGCTCCTACGAGCAGTACTTC,CASSTGTGRSYEQYF
NA,TRBV5-1,NA,TRBJ1-2,TGCGCCAGCAGCTTTGACAATAACTATGGCTACACCTTC,CASSFDNNYGYTF
NA,TRBV30,NA,TRBJ1-1,TGTGCCTGGAGTGAGGCAGGTCACACTGAAGCTTTCTTT,CAWSEAGHTEAFF
NA,TRBV2,NA,TRBJ1-2,TGTGCCAGCAGTGAAGGGGTCTCGGTAGGCTATGGCTACACCTTC,CASSEGVSVGYGYTF
NA,TRBV9,NA,TRBJ2-2,TGTGCCAGCAGCGCTCTAGCGAACACCGGGGAGCTGTTTTTT,CASSALANTGELFF
NA,TRBV10-3,NA,TRBJ2-7,TGTGCCATCAGTGAGTCCCGTGACGAGCAGTACTTC,CAISESRDEQYF
once,TRBV5-6,NA,TRBJ2-2,TGTGCCAGCAGCTGGGGACATCCCCAGGTCCCCGGGGAGCTGTTTTTT,CASSWGHPQVPGELFF